This is a list of T cell receptor beta chains from one sample in a study of long-term antiretroviral therapy in people with HIV. TCRdb's copy holds only in-frame clones and misses some; the assay was immunoSEQ multiplex PCR. The sample includes about 16,000 clones, about 86% seen only once; the top ten take approximately 15%. The sample here was unsorted PBMCs, taken 2.3 to 2.4 years before starting antiretroviral therapy. The receptor source for this set is a woman aged 25-40 years with HIV. Both conserved end residues are part of each CDR3. A D gene is named only where the DNA matches it firmly. Some rows have no size entry. The others give once, few or many, or a class for an expanded clone.

J gene,clone size,V gene,D gene,CDR3 protein,CDR3 DNA
TRBJ1-3,-,TRBV15,TRBD1,CATSTRPFRDSGNTIYF,TGTGCCACCAGCACCCGACCGTTCCGGGACAGTGGAAACACCATATATTTT
TRBJ1-3,-,TRBV29-1,-,CSVAWSSGNTIYF,TGCAGCGTTGCCTGGAGCTCTGGAAACACCATATATTTT
TRBJ1-2,once,TRBV11-2,-,CASSHGRGDYGYTF,TGTGCCAGCAGCCACGGGAGGGGGGACTATGGCTACACCTTC
TRBJ1-1,-,TRBV29-1,TRBD1,CSVEATGGRDTEAFF,TGCAGCGTTGAAGCCACAGGGGGTCGGGACACTGAAGCTTTCTTT
TRBJ1-1,-,TRBV14,TRBD1,CASSQVGTGAEAFF,TGTGCCAGCAGCCAAGTCGGGACAGGGGCTGAAGCTTTCTTT
TRBJ1-5,-,TRBV19,-,CASSMSAWYSNQPQHF,TGTGCCAGTAGTATGTCGGCATGGTATAGCAATCAGCCCCAGCATTTT
TRBJ2-3,-,TRBV4-3,TRBD1,CASSQDFRGQEDTQYF,TGCGCCAGCAGCCAAGATTTCAGGGGGCAGGAAGATACGCAGTATTTT
TRBJ1-1,-,TRBV19,-,CASSIGGMNTEAFF,TGTGCCAGTAGTATTGGAGGCATGAACACTGAAGCTTTCTTT
TRBJ2-4,-,TRBV5-6,-,CASSFQNIQYF,TGTGCCAGCAGCTTTCAAAACATTCAGTACTTC
TRBJ2-3,once,TRBV5-1,TRBD2,CASSSAGASTDTQYF,TGCGCCAGCAGCTCAGCGGGGGCTAGCACAGATACGCAGTATTTT
TRBJ2-3,-,TRBV5-1,-,CASSLGGTDTQYF,TGCGCCAGCAGCTTAGGGGGAACAGATACGCAGTATTTT
TRBJ2-1,-,TRBV7-2,-,CASSSRTDYYNEQFF,TGTGCCAGCAGCTCTCGGACAGATTACTACAATGAGCAGTTCTTC
TRBJ1-6,few,TRBV30,-,CAWSLLQGDSPLHF,TGTGCCTGGAGTCTTCTTCAAGGGGATTCACCCCTCCACTTT
TRBJ1-2,-,TRBV11-3,-,CASSLFNLSNYGYTF,TGTGCCAGCAGCTTATTTAACCTCTCTAACTATGGCTACACCTTC
TRBJ1-1,-,TRBV7-8,-,CASSLGGLNTEAFF,TGTGCCAGCAGCTTGGGCGGTTTGAACACTGAAGCTTTCTTT
TRBJ1-6,few,TRBV5-1,TRBD1,CASSDQGTGSNSPLHF,TGCGCCAGCAGCGACCAGGGGACAGGGAGTAATTCACCCCTCCACTTT
TRBJ2-3,-,TRBV7-9,-,CASSFSTSHGTDTQYF,TGTGCCAGCAGCTTCTCTACTAGCCACGGCACAGATACGCAGTATTTT
TRBJ1-3,-,TRBV23-1,-,CASSRTGRSCTIYF,TGCGCCAGCAGTCGTACAGGGAGGAGTTGCACCATATATTTT
TRBJ2-3,-,TRBV7-2,-,CASSFPVIGGKQYF,TGTGCCAGCAGCTTTCCCGTGATTGGGGGGAAGCAGTATTTT
TRBJ1-2,-,TRBV2,-,CASSGGTPNYGYTF,TGTGCCAGCAGTGGTGGGACTCCTAACTATGGCTACACCTTC
TRBJ2-5,-,TRBV4-2,-,CASSQVGGLIGETQYF,TGTGCCAGCAGCCAAGTGGGGGGGCTCATTGGGGAGACCCAGTACTTC
TRBJ1-2,-,TRBV5-4,TRBD1,CASSPRTGSNYGYTF,TGTGCCAGCAGTCCCCGGACAGGGTCTAACTATGGCTACACCTTC
TRBJ1-5,-,TRBV19,TRBD1,CASSTAGGLNQPQHF,TGTGCCAGTAGTACGGCAGGGGGTCTCAATCAGCCCCAGCATTTT
TRBJ2-5,-,TRBV7-2,TRBD1,CASSQDRGETQYF,TGTGCCAGCAGCCAGGACAGGGGAGAGACCCAGTACTTC
TRBJ1-3,once,TRBV5-1,-,CASSPDSGNTIYF,TGCGCCAGCAGCCCGGACAGTGGAAACACCATATATTTT
TRBJ1-3,-,TRBV5-1,-,CASRVEGAGNTIYF,TGCGCCAGCCGGGTGGAGGGAGCTGGAAACACCATATATTTT
TRBJ2-4,-,TRBV4-3,TRBD1,CASSPRGDRGDIQYF,TGCGCCAGCAGCCCGAGGGGGGACAGGGGGGACATTCAGTACTTC
TRBJ2-2,-,TRBV5-4,-,CASSLNSRELFF,TGTGCCAGCAGCTTGAACAGTCGGGAGCTGTTTTTT
TRBJ2-7,-,TRBV7-2,-,CASSFYRTGSSYEQYF,TGTGCCAGCAGTTTCTACCGGACGGGAAGCTCCTACGAGCAGTACTTC
TRBJ2-5,-,TRBV2,TRBD1,CASSLGTGGQETQYF,TGTGCCAGCAGCCTCGGGACAGGGGGCCAAGAGACCCAGTACTTC
TRBJ2-3,-,TRBV4-1,-,CASSQDRGTDTQYF,TGCGCCAGCAGCCAAGATCGGGGCACAGATACGCAGTATTTT
TRBJ1-1,-,TRBV19,TRBD1,CASSRRGRGRVQGMNTEAFF,TGTGCCAGTAGTCGAAGGGGGCGCGGGAGAGTGCAGGGGATGAACACTGAAGCTTTCTTT
TRBJ1-1,-,TRBV7-2,TRBD1,CASSQKNRGQSTEAFF,TGTGCCAGCAGCCAGAAGAACAGGGGGCAAAGCACTGAAGCTTTCTTT
TRBJ2-7,-,TRBV5-1,TRBD1,CASSGGQGASYEQYF,TGCGCCAGCAGCGGGGGACAGGGGGCTTCCTACGAGCAGTACTTC
TRBJ2-2,-,TRBV6-1,-,CASSPKGTGELFF,TGTGCCAGCAGTCCGAAGGGAACCGGGGAGCTGTTTTTT
TRBJ2-1,-,TRBV6-5,-,CASTVQGGNEQFF,TGTGCCAGCACCGTACAGGGTGGCAATGAGCAGTTCTTC
TRBJ1-5,-,TRBV21-1,-,CASSFQTGTALSNQPQHF,TGTGCCAGCAGCTTCCAAACCGGGACAGCTCTTAGCAATCAGCCCCAGCATTTT
TRBJ1-1,once,TRBV5-1,-,CASSPMAIGGTTEAFF,TGCGCCAGCAGCCCCATGGCAATCGGGGGAACCACTGAAGCTTTCTTT
TRBJ2-7,-,TRBV7-2,TRBD2,CASSLGSGGVGSYEQYF,TGTGCCAGCAGCTTAGGGTCCGGGGGGGTAGGATCCTACGAGCAGTACTTC
TRBJ1-2,-,TRBV7-3,-,CASSPRPGGYTF,TGTGCCAGCAGCCCTAGGCCGGGGGGCTACACCTTC
TRBJ1-2,-,TRBV7-9,-,CASSLKTARNYGYTF,TGTGCCAGCAGCTTAAAGACGGCCCGCAACTATGGCTACACCTTC
TRBJ2-7,-,TRBV11-3,TRBD2,CASSLGDGRGFIYEQYF,TGTGCCAGCAGCTTAGGGGATGGGCGGGGGTTTATCTACGAGCAGTACTTC